This TCR beta chain was found in a study of CD8 T cells in ankylosing spondylitis. A quantitative 5'-RACE method, one with molecular barcodes, was used to make TCR beta libraries. MiXCR, applied by TCRdb to the 5' RACE reads, yields one record per CDR3 protein. The repertoire holds around 770,000 distinct CDR3 sequences, with 12% as singletons. There are 19 residues in the CDR3. Germline values: CDR1 SGHVS, CDR2 FQNEAQ. J lost 0 bases, V lost 5 bases, and 12 bases had no gene match. Study observations and caveats: Previous work reported some of these motif variants in the synovial fluid and blood of reactive arthritis. Among TCR beta sequences, a motif of roughly 8 highly homologous variants appeared characteristic of ankylosing spondylitis blood.

This clonotype was detected a few times. As yet, its antigen is unknown. The sequenced material came from blood, either unsorted or a sorted T cell fraction (not recorded which). The clonotype was recovered from a male donor with ankylosing spondylitis. The chain combines TRBV7-8 with TRBJ2-3; 12 nucleotides match TRBD2. The CDR3 region has the DNA TGTGCCAGCAGCACCCGGGTCCGACTAGCGGGAGTCAGCACAGATACGCAGTATTTT. Translated, it gives CASSTRVRLAGVSTDTQYF. Drawing the rest from reference TRBV7-8 and TRBJ2-3, the complete variable domain is GAGVSQSPRYKVAKRGQDVALRCDPISGHVSLFWYQQALGQGPEFLTYFQNEAQLDKSGLPSDRFFAERPEGSVSTLKIQRTQQEDSAVYLCASSTRVRLAGVSTDTQYFGPGTRLTVL.